This TCR beta chain came from a study of blood T cell repertoires in COVID-19. Clones were read by immunoSEQ multiplex PCR, and TCRdb kept only the in-frame ones, dropping some. The table lists 340,000 or so clones, about 86% of them singletons, with around 3% in the top ten. CDR1 and CDR2 (germline): LNHDA, SQIVND (reference sequence). The CDR3 consists of 12 residues. With regard to this clone: One end of the junction fails to match germline, which may point to a read error.

V and J are TRBV19 and TRBJ1-1, with unresolved D. This receptor was identified in a man aged 25 to 40 with active or convalescent COVID-19. The sequencing input was peripheral blood. The CDR3: CASSLGLTGAFF. For the CDR3, the DNA is TGTGCCAGTAGTTTGGGCTTAACTGGAGCTTTCTTT. The full variable domain, with the rest looked up from reference TRBV19 and TRBJ1-1, is DGGITQSPKYLFRKEGQNVTLSCEQNLNHDAMYWYRQDPGQGLRLIYYSQIVNDFQKGDIAEGYSVSREKKESFPLTVTSAQKNPTAFYLCASSLGLTGAFFGQGTRLTVV.